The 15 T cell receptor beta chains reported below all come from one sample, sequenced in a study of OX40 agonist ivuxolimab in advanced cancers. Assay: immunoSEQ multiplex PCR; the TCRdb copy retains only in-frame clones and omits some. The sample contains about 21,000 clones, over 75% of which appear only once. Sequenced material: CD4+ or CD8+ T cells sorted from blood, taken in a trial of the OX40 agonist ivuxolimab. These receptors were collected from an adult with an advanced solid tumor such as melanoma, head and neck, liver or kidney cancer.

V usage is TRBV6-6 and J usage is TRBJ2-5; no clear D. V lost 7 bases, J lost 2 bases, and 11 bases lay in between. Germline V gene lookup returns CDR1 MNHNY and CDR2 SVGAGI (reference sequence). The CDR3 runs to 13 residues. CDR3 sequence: CASTRREQETQYF. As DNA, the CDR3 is TGTGCCAGCACCCGACGAGAGCAAGAGACCCAGTACTTC.

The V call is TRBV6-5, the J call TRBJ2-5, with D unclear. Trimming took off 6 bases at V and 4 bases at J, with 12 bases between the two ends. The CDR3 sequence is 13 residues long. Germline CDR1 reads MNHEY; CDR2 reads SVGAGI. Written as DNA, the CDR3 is TGTGCCAGCAGGGCCCCGATGGGAGAGACCCAGTACTTC. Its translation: CASRAPMGETQYF.

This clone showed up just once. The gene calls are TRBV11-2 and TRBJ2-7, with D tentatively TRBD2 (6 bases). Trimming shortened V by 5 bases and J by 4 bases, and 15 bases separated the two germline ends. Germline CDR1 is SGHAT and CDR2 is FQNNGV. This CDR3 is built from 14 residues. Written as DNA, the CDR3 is TGTGCCAGCAGCCCGGGACTGGGACCTTACGAGCAGTACTTC. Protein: CASSPGLGPYEQYF.

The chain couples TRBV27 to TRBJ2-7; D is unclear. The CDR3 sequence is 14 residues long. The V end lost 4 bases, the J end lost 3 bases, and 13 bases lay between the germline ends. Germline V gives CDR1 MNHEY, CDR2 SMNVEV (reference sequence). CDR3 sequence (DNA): TGTGCCAGCAGTTCCGATCCTTTTAGCTACGAGCAGTACTTC. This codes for CASSSDPFSYEQYF.

The CDR3 coding sequence is TGCGCCAGCAGCTTAGGGACAGGGGTGGATGAGCAGTTCTTC. It codes for CASSLGTGVDEQFF. The rearrangement uses TRBV5-1 and TRBJ2-1; 10 bases align to TRBD1. Germline V gene sequence: CDR1 SGHRS, CDR2 YFSETQ. The CDR3 consists of 14 residues. The V gene end was trimmed by 2 bases and the J gene end by 8 bases; junction bases not matched to a gene: 4.

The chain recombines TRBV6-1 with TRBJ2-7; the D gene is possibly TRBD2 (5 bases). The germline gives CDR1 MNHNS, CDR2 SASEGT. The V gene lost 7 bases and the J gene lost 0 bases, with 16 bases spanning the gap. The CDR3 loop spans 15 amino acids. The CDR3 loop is CASIERDGYSYEQYF. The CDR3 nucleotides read TGTGCCAGCATTGAGAGGGATGGGTACTCCTACGAGCAGTACTTC.

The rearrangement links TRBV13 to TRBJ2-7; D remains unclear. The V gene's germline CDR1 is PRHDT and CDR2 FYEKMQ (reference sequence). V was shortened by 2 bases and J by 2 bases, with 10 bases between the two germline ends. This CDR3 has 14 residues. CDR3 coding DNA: TGTGCCAGCAGCTTACTAGGCAGGACCTACGAGCAGTACTTC. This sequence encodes CASSLLGRTYEQYF.

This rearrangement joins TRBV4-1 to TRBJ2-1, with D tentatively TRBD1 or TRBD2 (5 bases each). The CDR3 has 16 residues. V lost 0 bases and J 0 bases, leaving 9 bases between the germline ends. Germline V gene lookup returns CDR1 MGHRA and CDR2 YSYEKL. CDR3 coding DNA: TGCGCCAGCAGCCAAGATTTAGGGACCTCCTACAATGAGCAGTTCTTC. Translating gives CASSQDLGTSYNEQFF.

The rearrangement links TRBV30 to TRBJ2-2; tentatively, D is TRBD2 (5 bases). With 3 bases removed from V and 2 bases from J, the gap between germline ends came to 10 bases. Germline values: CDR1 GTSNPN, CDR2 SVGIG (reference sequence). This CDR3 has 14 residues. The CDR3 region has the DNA TGTGCCTGGAGGGCGGGTCCCAACACCGGGGAGCTGTTTTTT. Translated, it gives CAWRAGPNTGELFF.

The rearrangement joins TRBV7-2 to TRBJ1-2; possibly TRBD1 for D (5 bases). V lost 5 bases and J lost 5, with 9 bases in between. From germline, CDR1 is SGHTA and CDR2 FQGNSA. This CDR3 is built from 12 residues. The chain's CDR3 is CASSSRQYGYTF. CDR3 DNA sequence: TGTGCCAGCAGCAGCAGACAGTATGGCTACACCTTC.

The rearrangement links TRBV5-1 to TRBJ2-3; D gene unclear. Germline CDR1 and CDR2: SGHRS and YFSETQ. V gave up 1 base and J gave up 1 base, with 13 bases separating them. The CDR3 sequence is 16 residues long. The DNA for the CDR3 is TGCGCCAGCAGCTTGAATTCAGCCCGAGGCACAGATACGCAGTATTTT. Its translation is CASSLNSARGTDTQYF.

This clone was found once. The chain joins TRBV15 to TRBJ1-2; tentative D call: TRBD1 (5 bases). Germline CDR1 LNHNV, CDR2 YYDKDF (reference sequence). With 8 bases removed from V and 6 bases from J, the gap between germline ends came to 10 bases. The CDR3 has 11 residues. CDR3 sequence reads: CATRTGHGYTF. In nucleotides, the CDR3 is TGTGCCACCCGTACAGGACATGGCTACACCTTC.

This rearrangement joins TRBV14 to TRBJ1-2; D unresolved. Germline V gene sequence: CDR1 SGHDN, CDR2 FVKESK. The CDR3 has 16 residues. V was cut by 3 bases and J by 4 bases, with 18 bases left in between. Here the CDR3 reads CASSQEGTTTVYGYTF. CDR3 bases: TGTGCCAGCAGCCAGGAGGGCACAACCACTGTCTATGGCTACACCTTC.

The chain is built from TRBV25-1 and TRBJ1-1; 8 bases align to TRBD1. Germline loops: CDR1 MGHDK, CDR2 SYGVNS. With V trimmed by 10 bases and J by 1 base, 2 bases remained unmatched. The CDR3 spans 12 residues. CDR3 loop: CATGQGNTEAFF. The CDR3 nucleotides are TGTGCCACTGGACAGGGGAACACTGAAGCTTTCTTT.

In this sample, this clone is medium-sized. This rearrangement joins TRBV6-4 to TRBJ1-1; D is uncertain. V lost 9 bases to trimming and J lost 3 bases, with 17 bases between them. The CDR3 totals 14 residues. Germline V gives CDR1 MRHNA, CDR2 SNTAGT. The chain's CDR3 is CASRSGQPDTEAFF. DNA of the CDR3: TGTGCCAGTAGATCCGGGCAGCCAGACACTGAAGCTTTCTTT.